The next 6 T cell receptor beta chains were all read from a single sample in a study of T cell repertoires in cytomegalovirus infection. TCRdb passed the reads through MiXCR, listing each CDR3 protein once. The sample has 160,000 or so distinct CDR3 sequences, 17% seen once. Specimen: CD8+ T cells from PBMCs. These receptors were obtained from a human donor in good health (CMV status not recorded). Some clones in this sample may be carry-over from other donors' samples.

The table lists this clonotype with many counts. The chain carries TRBV7-2 and TRBJ2-1; no definite D call. Trimming shortened V by 3 bases and J by 7 bases, and 13 bases separated the two germline ends. Per germline, CDR1 SGHTA and CDR2 FQGNSA. The CDR3 contains 14 residues. In nucleotides, the CDR3 is TGTGCCAGCAGCTTTCGGAAAAGGCAAAATGAGCAGTTCTTC. Translation: CASSFRKRQNEQFF.

The V and J genes are TRBV7-9 and TRBJ1-1; D is unresolved. This CDR3 has 15 residues. Germline CDR1 reads SEHNR; CDR2 reads FQNEAQ (reference sequence). V gave up 4 bases and J gave up 3 bases, with 15 bases separating them. The CDR3 bases are TGTGCCAGCAGCTCAGGCAGGTTTGGAGACACTGAAGCTTTCTTT. Residues: CASSSGRFGDTEAFF.

The chain has TRBV7-2 and TRBJ2-1; the D is unclear. V was trimmed by 5 bases and J by 7 bases, leaving 18 bases between them. Germline V gives CDR1 SGHTA, CDR2 FQGNSA. This CDR3 comprises 15 residues. CDR3 sequence reads: CASSTLGGRFNEQFF. CDR3 DNA sequence: TGTGCCAGCAGCACCCTGGGCGGTCGTTTTAATGAGCAGTTCTTC.

This clonotype was picked up a small number of times. The V call is TRBV7-2, the J call TRBJ1-4; maybe TRBD1 (5 bases). Per the germline V gene, CDR1 is SGHTA and CDR2 is FQGNSA. CDR3 length: 14 residues. With 5 bases removed from V and 12 bases from J, the gap between germline ends came to 19 bases. The CDR3 loop reads CASSHGVGEGELFF. Written as DNA, the CDR3 is TGTGCCAGCAGCCACGGAGTGGGGGAGGGCGAACTGTTTTTT.

This clonotype occurred a few times. The rearrangement links TRBV25-1 to TRBJ2-7; tentatively, D is TRBD2 (6 bases). V lost 8 bases and J lost 5, with 13 bases in between. This CDR3 is built from 12 residues. The germline V gene encodes CDR1 MGHDK and CDR2 SYGVNS. The CDR3 spells CASGEGGNEQYF. The CDR3 nucleotides read TGTGCCAGCGGGGAAGGAGGGAACGAGCAGTACTTC.

Only a few counts were recorded for this clonotype. The chain carries TRBV14 and TRBJ2-7; D is tentatively TRBD1 or TRBD2 (6 bases each). The CDR3 covers 16 residues. Germline-derived CDR1 and CDR2 are SGHDN and FVKESK. V shed 4 bases and J shed 3 bases, with 19 bases lying between them. The CDR3 here is CASSPRQDYTFYEQYF. The CDR3 bases are TGTGCCAGCAGCCCCCGACAGGACTATACTTTCTACGAGCAGTACTTC.